This TCR beta chain was identified during a study of T cell responses to AZD1222 COVID-19 vaccine. Study observations and caveats: Reports say nearly half of spike-specific TCRs go after unmutated variant regions. Baseline testing showed seropositivity in only a handful of AZD1222 recipients. Females made up more of the donors, who were largely white British, and clonal diversity may have come out too low.

The CDR3 is made up of 15 amino acids. V shed 7 bases and J shed 8 bases, with 21 bases lying between them. The V gene's germline CDR1 is LNHDA and CDR2 SQIVND (reference sequence). This clone appeared a single time. As yet, its antigen is unknown. Both about-4-week and about-12-week second-dose recipients were combined. Assay: immunoSEQ multiplex PCR; the TCRdb copy retains only in-frame clones and omits some. The table lists some 170,000 clones, roughly 94% of them singletons. The TCR sequence derives from an adult who received the AZD1222 COVID-19 vaccine. The chain recombines TRBV19 with TRBJ1-3, with D possibly being TRBD1 (6 bases). Sample: peripheral blood, taken 28 days after the second AZD1222 dose. As DNA, the CDR3 is TGTGCCAGTACCGCAATCGGACAGCGCGGAGACACCATATATTTT. Residues: CASTAIGQRGDTIYF.